The entry that follows covers one TCR beta chain sequence. This sample was included in a study of blood T cell repertoires in COVID-19. This table comes from immunoSEQ multiplex PCR, and its TCRdb copy is limited to in-frame clones, with some not included. This table has 310,000 or so clones, approximately 93% appearing once. This CDR3 has 15 residues. This sequence joins TRBV21-1 and TRBJ2-1; the table assigns TRBD2, which was not confirmed against the DNA. TRBV21-1 is given as a pseudogene. The receptor comes from a woman aged 25-40 years with COVID-19, enrolled during active disease. The material sequenced was peripheral blood. The CDR3 region has the DNA TGTGCCAGCAGCAAAGGGGGACTGTTTTACAATGAGCAGTTCTTC. Protein sequence: CASSKGGLFYNEQFF.